What follows are 15 T cell receptor beta chains derived from one specimen sequenced in a study of beta chain features in type 1 diabetes (dated by TCRdb to between 2017 and 2018). The library was built by means of the immunoSEQ multiplex PCR assay. The High Capacity cDNA Reverse Transcription Kit was used to reverse transcribe all of the isolated RNA, meaning that expressed TCRB transcripts were what got sequenced. As stored in TCRdb, this immuneACCESS dataset retains in-frame rearrangements with V and J assigned. A fraction of the clones does not appear; measured against another copy, unresolved V genes explain less than half of the discrepancy, and the remainder lacks a known reason. The table for this sample lists approximately 200,000 clones; around 9.6% of them were counted only once. The ten top clones hold around 0.037% of the sample. Input material: naive CD4+ T cells from blood. Read against the paper, the sample's cell subset or site label means: true naive CD4+ T cells. Receptor source: a woman younger than 30 in good health.

In this sample, this clone turned up a few times. The chain carries TRBV10-3 and TRBJ2-7, with 9 positions matching TRBD2. This CDR3 spans 13 amino acids. Germline CDR1 ENHRY, CDR2 SYGVKD. J gave up 6 bases and V 4 bases, and 4 bases lay outside the gene matches. The CDR3 sequence is CAISGSGSSEQYF. CDR3 nucleotides: TGTGCCATCAGTGGTAGCGGGAGCTCCGAGCAGTACTTC.

The genes are TRBV5-1 and TRBJ2-1, with a weak D call TRBD1 (6 bases). Germline-derived CDR1 and CDR2 are SGHRS and YFSETQ. The V and J ends lost 0 bases and 4 bases respectively, with 14 bases between them. The CDR3 consists of 16 residues. This CDR3 reads CASSLGSGTLYNEQFF. In DNA, the CDR3 is TGCGCCAGCAGCTTGGGTTCAGGGACACTGTACAATGAGCAGTTCTTC.

The chain couples TRBV5-6 to TRBJ2-1, with D perhaps matching TRBD2 (6 bases). The V gene's germline CDR1 is SGHDT and CDR2 YYEEEE. V gave up 0 bases and J gave up 12 bases, with 10 bases separating them. The CDR3 covers 12 residues. CDR3 amino acids: CASSLDSGMQFF. CDR3 DNA: TGTGCCAGCAGCTTGGATAGCGGAATGCAGTTCTTC. Combining the CDR3 with reference TRBV5-6 and TRBJ2-1 gives the whole variable domain DAGVTQSPTHLIKTRGQQVTLRCSPKSGHDTVSWYQQALGQGPQFIFQYYEEEERQRGNFPDRFSGHQFPNYSSELNVNALLLGDSALYLCASSLDSGMQFFGPGTRLTVL.

The chain recombines TRBV5-6 with TRBJ1-6, with D uncertain. The CDR3 extends over 16 amino acids. Germline V gene sequence: CDR1 SGHDT, CDR2 YYEEEE. V was cut by 4 bases and J by 10 bases, with 21 bases left in between. The CDR3 DNA reads TGTGCCAGCAGCCTAACTCGGTCTGGCACGCGGTCACCCCTCCACTTT. Amino acid sequence: CASSLTRSGTRSPLHF.

This clone was detected only a few times. The chain recombines TRBV18 with TRBJ2-7, with 7 nucleotides matching TRBD1. The trim removed 4 bases at V and 4 bases at J, leaving 4 bases unmatched. Germline V gives CDR1 KGHSH, CDR2 LQKENI. CDR3 length: 13 amino acids. This CDR3 is CASSLGDSYEQYF. CDR3 nucleotides: TGTGCCAGCTCACTGGGGGACAGTTACGAGCAGTACTTC.

There are a few counts of this clone. J is TRBJ2-5 and V is TRBV5-1; 7 bases map to TRBD2. The CDR3 is 14 residues long. Per germline, CDR1 SGHRS and CDR2 YFSETQ. The V gene end was trimmed by 3 bases and the J gene end by 4 bases; junction bases not matched to a gene: 6. CDR3 amino acids: CASSWAGELETQYF. CDR3 bases: TGCGCCAGCAGCTGGGCGGGAGAGTTAGAGACCCAGTACTTC.

This clone has only a few counts. V is TRBV7-9 and J is TRBJ1-2, with TRBD1 as a possible D gene (6 bases). Germline V gene data show CDR1 as SEHNR and CDR2 as FQNEAQ (reference sequence). The V gene lost 4 bases and the J gene lost 7 bases, with 19 bases spanning the gap. The CDR3 has 15 residues. The chain's CDR3 is CASSSGPRGASGYTF. As DNA, the CDR3 is TGTGCCAGCAGCTCAGGCCCACGGGGGGCGAGTGGCTACACCTTC.

This clone occurred a few times. Other nucleotide sequences from this sample produce the same CDR3. V gene TRBV19 combines with J gene TRBJ1-1; tentatively, D is TRBD1 (6 bases). This CDR3 has 13 residues. The germline V gene has CDR1 LNHDA and CDR2 SQIVND (reference sequence). Trimming stripped 3 bases from V and 3 bases from J, with 8 bases between. This chain's CDR3 is CASSISGDTEAFF. Written as DNA, the CDR3 is TGTGCCAGTAGTATCTCAGGGGACACTGAAGCTTTCTTT.

There are a few counts of this clone. The genes are TRBV5-4 and TRBJ2-3; 9 bases map to TRBD2. Per the germline V gene, CDR1 is SGHNT and CDR2 is YYREEE (reference sequence). The CDR3 covers 16 residues. Trimming cost V 0 bases and J 4 bases; bases outside gene matches: 6. In nucleotides, the CDR3 is TGTGCCAGCAGCTTGGCCCCAGCGGGAGGATCAGATACGCAGTATTTT. Translating it yields CASSLAPAGGSDTQYF.

The J gene is TRBJ2-7, the V gene TRBV2, with D perhaps matching TRBD1 (6 bases). The V gene's germline CDR1 is SNHLY and CDR2 FYNNEI. Trimming cost V 7 bases and J 6 bases, with 22 bases left between them. CDR3 size: 15 residues. The CDR3 nucleotides read TGTGCCAGCATTCCGAATCAGGGGTTACTTTCCGAGCAGTACTTC. Encoded protein: CASIPNQGLLSEQYF. The full variable domain, its missing parts supplied by reference TRBV2 and TRBJ2-7, is EPEVTQTPSHQVTQMGQEVILRCVPISNHLYFYWYRQILGQKVEFLVSFYNNEISEKSEIFDDQFSVERPDGSNFTLKIRSTKLEDSAMYFCASIPNQGLLSEQYFGPGTRLTVT.

This clone appeared a few times. The rearrangement joins TRBV6-1 to TRBJ1-5; 7 positions match TRBD1. The CDR3 spans 17 residues. V shed 1 base, J shed 3 bases, and the junction held 9 bases outside the gene matches. Looked up from germline, CDR1 is MNHNS and CDR2 is SASEGT. The chain's CDR3 is CASSEGGWDSSNQPQHF. CDR3 nucleotides: TGTGCCAGCAGTGAAGGTGGTTGGGACAGTTCCAATCAGCCCCAGCATTTT.

The V call is TRBV5-1, the J call TRBJ2-5; TRBD2 is a possible D gene (7 bases). V lost 7 bases, J lost 2 bases, and 18 bases lay in between. Germline CDR1 and CDR2: SGHRS and YFSETQ. This CDR3 spans 15 amino acids. CDR3 in DNA: TGCGCCAGCGCCCGCCGGGGGGCTACTCAAGAGACCCAGTACTTC. As protein: CASARRGATQETQYF.

The chain couples TRBV5-1 to TRBJ2-4; perhaps TRBD1 as D (6 bases). This CDR3 is built from 14 residues. Germline loops: CDR1 SGHRS, CDR2 YFSETQ. The germline V and J ends were trimmed by 2 bases and 9 bases, with 15 bases remaining between them. CDR3 DNA sequence: TGCGCCAGCAGCTTCCGGGACACTGGGGGCATTCAGTACTTC. Its protein is CASSFRDTGGIQYF.

V usage is TRBV27 and J usage is TRBJ2-3, with D perhaps matching TRBD2 (5 bases). The CDR3 contains 15 residues. Trimming pared 6 bases from V and 1 base from J, leaving 14 bases between. Germline assignment: CDR1 MNHEY and CDR2 SMNVEV (reference sequence). CDR3 sequence reads: CASSPTPRGTDTQYF. DNA of the CDR3: TGTGCCAGCAGCCCCACCCCGCGGGGCACAGATACGCAGTATTTT.

The V and J genes are TRBV18 and TRBJ1-1; D gene ambiguous. The CDR3 extends over 16 amino acids. Germline V gene sequence: CDR1 KGHSH, CDR2 LQKENI. Trimming took 6 bases from V and 4 from J, leaving 21 bases between them. The CDR3 loop is CASSPNPASEATEAFF. The CDR3 region has the DNA TGTGCCAGCTCCCCTAACCCCGCCTCGGAGGCCACTGAAGCTTTCTTT.